A single sample is the source of the 16 T cell receptor beta chains below, sequenced in a study of blood T cell repertoires in COVID-19. The repertoire was sequenced with immunoSEQ multiplex PCR; TCRdb's copy has only in-frame clones and lacks some. The profile shows some 150,000 clones, around 87% of them singletons. Sample: peripheral blood. Source of these receptors: a woman in her forties or fifties with active or convalescent COVID-19.

As DNA, the CDR3 is TGTGCCAGCAGCCCGGGACAGGGGGCCCCTCAGGGCCCAGATACGCAGTATTTT. Translating gives CASSPGQGAPQGPDTQYF. The chain uses TRBV2 and TRBJ2-3, with 12 nucleotides matching TRBD1. The germline gives CDR1 SNHLY, CDR2 FYNNEI. The CDR3 covers 18 residues. V gave up 6 bases and J gave up 4 bases; unmatched junction bases: 14. Full variable domain (outside the CDR3, taken from reference TRBV2 and TRBJ2-3): EPEVTQTPSHQVTQMGQEVILRCVPISNHLYFYWYRQILGQKVEFLVSFYNNEISEKSEIFDDQFSVERPDGSNFTLKIRSTKLEDSAMYFCASSPGQGAPQGPDTQYFGPGTRLTVL.

The chain couples TRBV27 to TRBJ2-5; a possible D gene is TRBD2 (5 bases). The CDR3 is made up of 13 amino acids. Germline values: CDR1 MNHEY, CDR2 SMNVEV (reference sequence). With 3 bases removed from V and 5 bases from J, the gap between germline ends came to 10 bases. CDR3 protein: CASSLRLRETQYF. The CDR3, as DNA: TGTGCCAGCAGTTTGCGACTACGGGAGACCCAGTACTTC.

The gene calls are TRBV7-9 and TRBJ2-1; the D gene is possibly TRBD1 (5 bases). The CDR3 has 13 residues. Trimming left V 10 bases short and J 2 bases short, with 12 bases between. Germline V gene data show CDR1 as SEHNR and CDR2 as FQNEAQ (reference sequence). This CDR3 reads CATRQTPYNEQFF. The CDR3 coding sequence is TGTGCCACCCGACAGACACCCTACAATGAGCAGTTCTTC.

The V gene is TRBV9, the J gene TRBJ2-2; no reliable D call. The germline V gene encodes CDR1 SGDLS and CDR2 YYNGEE. CDR3 length: 13 residues. Trimming shortened V by 4 bases and J by 6 bases, and 10 bases separated the two germline ends. The chain's CDR3 is CASSPLRSGELFF. The CDR3 DNA reads as TGTGCCAGCAGCCCCCTTCGTTCCGGGGAGCTGTTTTTT.

This chain uses TRBV2 with TRBJ2-3; D is unresolved. The CDR3 has 11 residues. V dropped 3 bases and J dropped 5 bases, with 3 bases sitting between them. CDR1 SNHLY and CDR2 FYNNEI come from the germline V gene. CDR3 protein: CASSDLDTQYF. In DNA, the CDR3 is TGTGCCAGCAGTGACCTAGATACGCAGTATTTT.

This chain connects TRBV28 to TRBJ1-1; 8 bases line up with TRBD1. Germline values: CDR1 MDHEN, CDR2 SYDVKM. The CDR3 has 15 amino acids. The junction had 7 bases not matched to a gene; V was cut back by 4 bases and J by 3 bases. The CDR3 sequence is CASSWTGNGDTEAFF. The CDR3 DNA reads TGTGCCAGCAGTTGGACAGGGAATGGCGACACTGAAGCTTTCTTT. The whole variable domain, remainder taken from reference TRBV28 and TRBJ1-1, is DVKVTQSSRYLVKRTGEKVFLECVQDMDHENMFWYRQDPGLGLRLIYFSYDVKMKEKGDIPEGYSVSREKKERFSLILESASTNQTSMYLCASSWTGNGDTEAFFGQGTRLTVV.

The chain uses TRBV4-2 and TRBJ1-6; 8 bases are a match to TRBD1. The trim removed 0 bases at V and 7 bases at J, leaving 5 bases unmatched. Germline V gene lookup returns CDR1 LGHNA and CDR2 YNFKEQ. This CDR3 comprises 16 residues. This CDR3 is CASSQDPRQGNSPLHF. Written as DNA, the CDR3 is TGTGCCAGCAGCCAAGACCCCCGACAGGGGAATTCACCCCTCCACTTT.

This sequence joins TRBV5-1 and TRBJ2-7; 8 positions agree with TRBD1. The CDR3 has 16 residues. The junction had 12 bases not matched to a gene; V was cut back by 4 bases and J by 3 bases. Looked up from germline, CDR1 is SGHRS and CDR2 is YFSETQ. This CDR3 reads CASSVGSGTGIYEQYF. CDR3 in DNA: TGCGCCAGCAGCGTGGGTTCCGGGACAGGCATCTACGAGCAGTACTTC.

This rearrangement joins TRBV5-5 to TRBJ1-1, with TRBD1 as a possible D gene (6 bases). Trimming cost V 3 bases and J 0 bases, with 6 bases left between them. CDR3 length equals 13 residues. From germline, CDR1 is SGHKS and CDR2 YYEKEE (reference sequence). DNA of the CDR3: TGTGCCAGCAGCTGGACAGTGAACACTGAAGCTTTCTTT. This encodes CASSWTVNTEAFF. The entire variable domain, with the rest obtained from reference TRBV5-5 and TRBJ1-1, is as follows: DAGVTQSPTHLIKTRGQQVTLRCSPISGHKSVSWYQQVLGQGPQFIFQYYEKEERGRGNFPDRFSARQFPNYSSELNVNALLLGDSALYLCASSWTVNTEAFFGQGTRLTVV.

In its sample, this clone was seen a few times. V usage is TRBV27 and J usage is TRBJ2-3; maybe TRBD2 (7 bases). The V end lost 7 bases, the J end lost 2 bases, and 19 bases lay between the germline ends. The germline CDR1 and CDR2 sequences are MNHEY and SMNVEV (reference sequence). The CDR3 totals 16 residues. CDR3 in DNA: TGTGCCAGCATTCGGCTGGGGGGGGGCCCCACAGATACGCAGTATTTT. Its protein is CASIRLGGGPTDTQYF.

The genes are TRBV6-6 and TRBJ2-7; D may be TRBD1 (5 bases). V gave up 0 bases and J gave up 6 bases, with 15 bases separating them. This CDR3 has 15 residues. Germline assignment: CDR1 MNHNY and CDR2 SVGAGI (reference sequence). CDR3 DNA sequence: TGTGCCAGCAGTTACTCCTCAGGGTGGGCAAGCGAGCAGTACTTC. Translating gives CASSYSSGWASEQYF.

The V gene is TRBV27, the J gene TRBJ1-3; 9 bases line up with TRBD1. The CDR3 runs 15 residues. The germline gives CDR1 MNHEY, CDR2 SMNVEV (reference sequence). With V trimmed by 7 bases and J by 1 base, 5 bases remained unmatched. In DNA, the CDR3 is TGTGCCAGCATGAGGACAGGGGAATCTGGAAACACCATATATTTT. It translates to CASMRTGESGNTIYF.

J is TRBJ1-4 and V is TRBV4-3; D ambiguous. CDR3 length equals 14 residues. Deletions cut 4 bases from V and 8 bases from J, with 14 bases between. CDR1 LGHNA and CDR2 YSLEER come from the germline V gene. This CDR3 is CASSPVSDFEKLFF. CDR3 DNA: TGCGCCAGCAGCCCAGTATCCGATTTCGAAAAACTGTTTTTT.

The chain couples TRBV5-1 to TRBJ2-1; TRBD2 might be the D (5 bases). The CDR3 totals 17 residues. V dropped 0 bases and J dropped 8 bases, with 21 bases sitting between them. CDR1 and CDR2 (germline): SGHRS, YFSETQ. In nucleotides, the CDR3 is TGCGCCAGCAGCTTGGAGGAGGACCTAGAAGAGCCCTATGAGCAGTTCTTC. Translation: CASSLEEDLEEPYEQFF. The full variable domain, completed using reference TRBV5-1 and TRBJ2-1, is KAGVTQTPRYLIKTRGQQVTLSCSPISGHRSVSWYQQTPGQGLQFLFEYFSETQRNKGNFPGRFSGRQFSNSRSEMNVSTLELGDSALYLCASSLEEDLEEPYEQFFGPGTRLTVL.

V is TRBV7-9 and J is TRBJ1-1; 11 positions agree with TRBD1. With V trimmed by 0 bases and J by 4 bases, 7 bases remained unmatched. This CDR3 has 17 residues. Germline CDR1 and CDR2: SEHNR and FQNEAQ (reference sequence). CDR3 region: CASSLAGQGAWVTEAFF. In nucleotides, the CDR3 is TGTGCCAGCAGCTTAGCCGGACAGGGGGCTTGGGTCACTGAAGCTTTCTTT.

The chain has TRBV27 and TRBJ1-2; 8 nucleotides line up with TRBD1. The CDR3 is made up of 14 amino acids. CDR1 and CDR2 from the germline V gene are MNHEY and SMNVEV (reference sequence). With 7 bases clipped from V and 4 bases from J, the junction kept 8 bases outside the gene matches. The CDR3, as DNA: TGTGCCAGCAAACCTTTGACAGGGGCCTATGGCTACACCTTC. Its translation: CASKPLTGAYGYTF.